These 24 T cell receptor beta chains came from one sample sequenced in a study of human T cells and chemical hapten exposure. As for time point: pre-sensitization, week 0. Treatment given: therapeutic diphenylcyclopropenone sensitization with weekly scalp DPC. TCRdb reprocessed the RACE reads via MiXCR and lists one record per CDR3 protein. The table shows 95,000 to 100,000 distinct CDR3 sequences, with under 14% occurring only once. The source material was whole blood, sampled in connection with sensitization to the hapten diphenylcyclopropenone (DPC). Every receptor here comes from a woman in her fifties or sixties with alopecia areata. Some clones in this sample may be carry-over from other donors' samples.

This clonotype has a handful of counts. The V and J genes are TRBV9 and TRBJ2-2, with TRBD1 as a possible D gene (7 bases). The CDR3 totals 13 residues. Trimming took off 5 bases at V and 5 bases at J, with 10 bases between the two ends. The V gene's germline CDR1 is SGDLS and CDR2 YYNGEE. DNA of the CDR3: TGTGCCAGCAGTGCAGGGGGGACCGGGGAGCTGTTTTTT. Translation gives CASSAGGTGELFF.

This clonotype has only a few counts. V and J are TRBV7-3 and TRBJ2-7; possibly TRBD1 for D (8 bases). V was shortened by 6 bases and J by 2 bases, with 14 bases between the two germline ends. Germline V CDR1 and CDR2: SGHTA, FQGTGA. CDR3 size: 14 residues. The CDR3 sequence is CASSQQGGPYEQYF. DNA of the CDR3: TGTGCCAGCAGTCAACAGGGGGGGCCCTACGAGCAGTACTTC.

This clonotype was observed many times. The rearrangement links TRBV11-2 to TRBJ2-1, with 9 nucleotides matching TRBD2. The CDR3 runs to 15 residues. The germline gives CDR1 SGHAT, CDR2 FQNNGV. With V trimmed by 1 base and J by 7 bases, 5 bases remained unmatched. Here the CDR3 DNA reads TGTGCCAGCAGCTTAGTCCTAGCGGGGTTTAATGAGCAGTTCTTC. Protein: CASSLVLAGFNEQFF.

In this sample, this clonotype turned up many times. V usage is TRBV24-1 and J usage is TRBJ2-1; TRBD1 matches 12 bases. This CDR3 has 13 amino acids. Germline V CDR1 and CDR2: KGHDR, SFDVKD. The V gene end was trimmed by 9 bases and the J gene end by 8 bases; junction bases not matched to a gene: 4. CDR3 sequence: CATGTGGVDEQFF. CDR3 DNA: TGTGCCACCGGGACAGGGGGCGTCGATGAGCAGTTCTTC.

The chain couples TRBV6-1 to TRBJ1-1; no firm D call. Germline CDR1 and CDR2: MNHNS and SASEGT. Trimming pared 7 bases from V and 1 base from J, leaving 10 bases between. The CDR3 is 13 amino acids. The chain's CDR3 is CASMLTTNTEAFF. The CDR3 DNA reads as TGTGCCAGCATGTTGACTACGAACACTGAAGCTTTCTTT.

This clonotype was detected many times. The chain is built from TRBV5-6 and TRBJ1-1; maybe TRBD1 (5 bases). V was cut by 2 bases and J by 1 base, with 9 bases left in between. CDR1 and CDR2 from the germline V gene are SGHDT and YYEEEE. The CDR3 covers 14 residues. Written as DNA, the CDR3 is TGTGCCAGCAGCTTTTATGACAGGAACACTGAAGCTTTCTTT. It specifies CASSFYDRNTEAFF.

The CDR3 is CASSSRTSGRANTGELFF. In nucleotides, the CDR3 is TGTGCCAGCAGTTCCCGGACTAGCGGGAGGGCAAACACCGGGGAGCTGTTTTTT. J is TRBJ2-2 and V is TRBV12-3 or TRBV12-4; 15 bases map to TRBD2. Trimming cost V 4 bases and J 2 bases; bases outside gene matches: 5. This CDR3 has 18 residues.

This clonotype was found many times. This chain joins TRBV7-2 and TRBJ2-2; 9 bases are shared with TRBD2. The CDR3 is 22 residues long. Germline lookup yields CDR1 SGHTA and CDR2 FQGNSA. The J segment lost 2 bases and the V segment lost 2 bases, leaving 21 bases of the junction unmatched. CDR3 protein: CASSLTPWPRGGAQRNTGELFF. CDR3 bases: TGTGCCAGCAGCTTAACTCCTTGGCCTCGCGGGGGGGCCCAGAGAAACACCGGGGAGCTGTTTTTT.

There are many counts of this clonotype. This chain links TRBV10-3 with TRBJ2-1; perhaps D is TRBD1 or TRBD2 (5 bases each). Trimming pared 8 bases from V and 2 bases from J, leaving 16 bases between. There are 15 residues in the CDR3. CDR1 and CDR2 from the germline V gene are ENHRY and SYGVKD. In DNA form, the CDR3 reads TGTGCCATCCGGCTACGGGACGGACCCTACAATGAGCAGTTCTTC. Amino acid sequence: CAIRLRDGPYNEQFF.

In its sample, this clonotype was seen a few times. The rearrangement links TRBV28 to TRBJ2-2; D is unresolved. The length of the CDR3 is 12 residues. Germline CDR1 and CDR2: MDHEN and SYDVKM. Trimming took 3 bases from V and 8 from J, leaving 7 bases between them. The CDR3: CASSFLPGELFF. CDR3 coding DNA: TGTGCCAGCAGTTTCTTACCGGGGGAGCTGTTTTTT.

This clonotype was picked up a small number of times. V and J are TRBV29-1 and TRBJ1-2; 7 bases agree with TRBD1. Germline CDR1 reads SQVTM; CDR2 reads ANQGSEA. This CDR3 comprises 13 residues. V lost 7 bases, J lost 5 bases, and 10 bases stayed unmatched. CDR3 sequence: CSAAGTDEYGYTF. In nucleotides, the CDR3 is TGCAGCGCCGCCGGGACAGACGAATATGGCTACACCTTC.

This clonotype was counted only a few times. This chain uses TRBV5-6 with TRBJ2-1; 9 bases fit TRBD2. V lost 4 bases, J lost 8 bases, and 16 bases stayed unmatched. The CDR3 has 17 residues. Germline assignment: CDR1 SGHDT and CDR2 YYEEEE. The CDR3 coding sequence is TGTGCCAGCAGCACTCCTCGAGCGGGGGGTATTGCGGATGAGCAGTTCTTC. Amino acids: CASSTPRAGGIADEQFF.

This clonotype was counted between two and nine times. One end of the junction is discordant with germline, which a read error may explain. The rearrangement joins TRBV6-1 to TRBJ1-1; TRBD1 might be the D (6 bases). The CDR3 extends over 15 amino acids. Germline CDR1 MNHNS, CDR2 SASEGT. The CDR3 loop is CASSDPRGYGTEVFF. CDR3 coding DNA: TGTGCCAGCAGTGATCCCAGGGGATATGGCACTGAAGTTTTCTTT.

The genes are TRBV5-1 and TRBJ2-1; D is perhaps TRBD1 or TRBD2 (5 bases each). Trimming shortened V by 5 bases and J by 7 bases, and 13 bases separated the two germline ends. The CDR3 runs to 13 residues. Germline values: CDR1 SGHRS, CDR2 YFSETQ. In DNA form, the CDR3 reads TGCGCCAGCAGGAGAGGGGCGGAAAATGAGCAGTTCTTC. Translation gives CASRRGAENEQFF.

There are many counts of this clonotype. The V gene is TRBV5-4, the J gene TRBJ1-2; no firm D call. Trimming shortened V by 4 bases and J by 2 bases, and 12 bases separated the two germline ends. The CDR3 spans 14 residues. Germline V gene data show CDR1 as SGHNT and CDR2 as YYREEE (reference sequence). CDR3 loop: CASSSARQNYGYTF. CDR3 nucleotides: TGTGCCAGCAGCAGTGCGCGGCAGAACTATGGCTACACCTTC.

This chain connects TRBV5-6 to TRBJ2-1, with D hard to call. V dropped 1 base and J dropped 0 bases, with 8 bases sitting between them. This CDR3 contains 15 residues. The germline V gene encodes CDR1 SGHDT and CDR2 YYEEEE. The CDR3, as DNA: TGTGCCAGCAGCTTGTATGGGTTCTCCTACAATGAGCAGTTCTTC. As protein: CASSLYGFSYNEQFF. Together with reference TRBV5-6 and TRBJ2-1, the CDR3 gives the full variable domain: DAGVTQSPTHLIKTRGQQVTLRCSPKSGHDTVSWYQQALGQGPQFIFQYYEEEERQRGNFPDRFSGHQFPNYSSELNVNALLLGDSALYLCASSLYGFSYNEQFFGPGTRLTVL.

This clonotype was counted at least ten times. This chain connects TRBV29-1 to TRBJ1-1, with no clear D. Trimming took off 4 bases at V and 3 bases at J, with 6 bases between the two ends. Germline V lookup: CDR1 SQVTM, CDR2 ANQGSEA. The CDR3 consists of 11 residues. CDR3 in amino acids: CSVVADTEAFF. The CDR3 region has the DNA TGCAGCGTTGTGGCAGACACTGAAGCTTTCTTT.

This clonotype has more than one count but fewer than ten. The J gene is TRBJ1-1, the V gene TRBV6-5, with 10 bases identical to TRBD1. V gave up 4 bases and J gave up 5 bases; unmatched junction bases: 13. The CDR3 runs to 17 residues. Germline V gene data show CDR1 as MNHEY and CDR2 as SVGAGI. CDR3 region: CASSSSPGTGAGTEAFF. The CDR3 nucleotides read TGTGCCAGCAGTTCCAGTCCCGGGACAGGGGCTGGGACTGAAGCTTTCTTT.

Ten or more counts support this clonotype. The chain has TRBV27 and TRBJ1-1; no reliable D call. Germline V gives CDR1 MNHEY, CDR2 SMNVEV (reference sequence). The CDR3 has 15 amino acids. Trimming shortened V by 7 bases and J by 4 bases, and 19 bases separated the two germline ends. CDR3 protein: CASTPIPGIVTEAFF. The CDR3 DNA reads TGTGCCAGCACCCCAATTCCGGGTATCGTCACTGAAGCTTTCTTT.

The table lists this clonotype with many counts. The chain couples TRBV18 to TRBJ1-5; D is unclear. The CDR3 spans 15 residues. V was cut by 1 base and J by 0 bases, with 7 bases left in between. CDR1 and CDR2 from the germline V gene are KGHSH and LQKENI. CDR3 nucleotides: TGTGCCAGCTCACCACAAAGTGTTAGCAATCAGCCCCAGCATTTT. Protein: CASSPQSVSNQPQHF.

This clonotype was found many times. V usage is TRBV5-1 and J usage is TRBJ2-2, with TRBD2 identical over 9 bases. Germline assignment: CDR1 SGHRS and CDR2 YFSETQ. The CDR3 loop spans 17 amino acids. Trimming cost V 4 bases and J 3 bases; bases outside gene matches: 10. CDR3 protein: CASSQDHRGGDTGELFF. The CDR3, as DNA: TGCGCCAGCAGCCAAGACCATCGCGGGGGGGACACCGGGGAGCTGTTTTTT. The full variable domain, with the rest looked up from reference TRBV5-1 and TRBJ2-2, is KAGVTQTPRYLIKTRGQQVTLSCSPISGHRSVSWYQQTPGQGLQFLFEYFSETQRNKGNFPGRFSGRQFSNSRSEMNVSTLELGDSALYLCASSQDHRGGDTGELFFGEGSRLTVL.

This clonotype was counted many times. The chain carries TRBV19 and TRBJ2-6, with D perhaps TRBD2 (5 bases). The CDR3 covers 15 residues. From germline, CDR1 is LNHDA and CDR2 SQIVND (reference sequence). V lost 7 bases, J lost 3 bases, and 13 bases lay in between. The CDR3 spells CASIAPGVGANVLTF. The CDR3 DNA reads TGTGCCAGTATCGCACCCGGGGTTGGGGCCAACGTCCTGACTTTC.

As regards this clonotype: With a much larger clone just one base away, this may be a read error. The rearrangement links TRBV7-9 to TRBJ1-6; D unresolved. Germline CDR1 and CDR2: SEHNR and FQNEAQ (reference sequence). The length of the CDR3 is 13 residues. CDR3 sequence (DNA): TGTGCCACCAGCGACCCGTTGAATTCACCCCTCCACTTT. It yields the protein CATSDPLNSPLHF. Filled out from reference TRBV7-9 and TRBJ1-6, the complete variable domain reads DTGVSQNPRHKITKRGQNVTFRCDPISEHNRLYWYRQTLGQGPEFLTYFQNEAQLEKSRLLSDRFSAERPKGSFSTLEIQRTEQGDSAMYLCATSDPLNSPLHFGNGTRLTVT.

This clonotype was detected ten times or more. The chain joins TRBV24-1 to TRBJ2-2; a possible D gene is TRBD2 (7 bases). The CDR3 contains 15 residues. V was trimmed by 4 bases and J by 6 bases, leaving 14 bases between them. Germline V gene lookup returns CDR1 KGHDR and CDR2 SFDVKD. The CDR3 here is CATSDRRGGAGELFF. For the CDR3, the DNA is TGTGCCACCAGTGACCGAAGGGGGGGAGCCGGGGAGCTGTTTTTT.